What follows are 21 T cell receptor beta chains derived from one specimen sequenced in a study of T-cell reconstitution after alpha-beta-depleted transplantation in children. Preparation of the TCRbeta library was carried out with unique molecular identifiers. In TCRdb, the PCR reads were re-called with MiXCR into one record per CDR3 protein. The table has hundreds of thousands of distinct CDR3 sequences, around 16% seen once. This material consisted of PBMCs, mostly from graft donor cells, taken 360 days after TCRalphabeta/CD19-depleted stem cell transplant. The origin of the receptors is a boy younger than two who had a stem cell transplant for Wiskott-Aldrich syndrome, so the T cells may come from the graft donor.

This clonotype turned up a few times. The chain links TRBV20-1 to TRBJ1-4; D may be TRBD1 (5 bases). With 6 bases removed from V and 7 bases from J, the gap between germline ends came to 12 bases. Germline CDR1 is DFQATT and CDR2 is SNEGSKA (reference sequence). The CDR3 has 12 amino acids. The CDR3, as DNA: TGCAGTGCCGGAGGGGCGGGTGAAAAACTGTTTTTT. It translates to CSAGGAGEKLFF.

This clonotype was detected only a few times. The chain has TRBV7-9 and TRBJ2-7, with D uncertain. The V end lost 3 bases, the J end lost 3 bases, and 9 bases lay between the germline ends. The CDR3 extends over 13 amino acids. The germline gives CDR1 SEHNR, CDR2 FQNEAQ (reference sequence). CDR3 residues: CASSFGRNYEQYF. The CDR3 DNA reads TGTGCCAGCAGCTTTGGCAGAAACTACGAGCAGTACTTC.

This clonotype was seen repeatedly, ten times or more. The chain uses TRBV5-1 and TRBJ2-7, with D tentatively TRBD2 (5 bases). Germline V gene sequence: CDR1 SGHRS, CDR2 YFSETQ. The CDR3 is 15 amino acids. The ends were cut back, 1 base at V and 3 bases at J, with 14 bases in the middle. The CDR3 is CASSLHAGINYEQYF. The CDR3 DNA follows: TGCGCCAGCAGCTTGCACGCCGGGATCAACTACGAGCAGTACTTC. The entire variable domain, with the rest obtained from reference TRBV5-1 and TRBJ2-7, is as follows: KAGVTQTPRYLIKTRGQQVTLSCSPISGHRSVSWYQQTPGQGLQFLFEYFSETQRNKGNFPGRFSGRQFSNSRSEMNVSTLELGDSALYLCASSLHAGINYEQYFGPGTRLTVT.

CDR3 sequence: CVSGRQYTDTQYF. In DNA form, the CDR3 reads TGTGTATCAGGACGGCAGTACACAGATACGCAGTATTTT. The V and J genes are TRBV30 and TRBJ2-3; no clear D. This CDR3 is 13 amino acids long. The germline V gene has CDR1 GTSNPN and CDR2 SVGIG (reference sequence).

This clonotype was seen many times. This chain links TRBV11-1 with TRBJ2-5; D assignment may be TRBD1 or TRBD2 (5 bases each). The V gene lost 5 bases and the J gene lost 2 bases, with 18 bases spanning the gap. Germline CDR1 SGHAT, CDR2 FQDESV (reference sequence). CDR3 length equals 16 residues. The chain's CDR3 is CASSLEGTVGQETQYF. The CDR3 DNA is TGTGCCAGCAGCCTCGAGGGGACCGTGGGGCAAGAGACCCAGTACTTC.

Of note for this clonotype: A read error is possible here, since a much larger clone lies one base away. The chain couples TRBV20-1 to TRBJ2-5, with D unresolved. The CDR3 sequence is 11 residues long. Between the trimmed V and J ends, which lost 0 bases and 5 bases, there was a span of 4 bases. Germline CDR1 reads DFQATT; CDR2 reads SNEGSKA (reference sequence). The CDR3 coding sequence is TGCAGTGCTAGAGATGTGGAGACCCAGTACTTC. Translating it yields CSARDVETQYF.

CDR3 region: CASSLVPAGGSYNEQFF. DNA of the CDR3: TGTGCCAGCAGCTTAGTACCAGCGGGAGGTTCCTACAATGAGCAGTTCTTC. V is TRBV7-6 and J is TRBJ2-1, with 9 bases lining up with TRBD2. CDR1 and CDR2 from the germline V gene are SGHVS and FNYEAQ. This CDR3 is 17 amino acids long. Trimming removed 1 base from V and 1 base from J; junction bases left unmatched: 5.

This clonotype appeared a few times. The J gene is TRBJ2-4, the V gene TRBV27; TRBD2 is a possible D gene (6 bases). V shed 6 bases and J shed 1 base, with 16 bases lying between them. The germline gives CDR1 MNHEY, CDR2 SMNVEV (reference sequence). CDR3 length: 16 residues. In DNA form, the CDR3 reads TGTGCCAGCAGCCCACGGGGCGGAGGGGCCAAAAACATTCAGTACTTC. This encodes CASSPRGGGAKNIQYF.

This chain connects TRBV18 to TRBJ2-7; TRBD1 agrees at 7 bases. Germline V CDR1 and CDR2: KGHSH, LQKENI. The V and J ends lost 5 bases and 0 bases, in that order; junction bases with no gene match: 4. This CDR3 is 14 amino acids long. This CDR3 is CASSKDRSSYEQYF. CDR3 nucleotides: TGTGCCAGCTCAAAGGACAGGAGCTCCTACGAGCAGTACTTC. Full variable domain (outside the CDR3, taken from reference TRBV18 and TRBJ2-7): NAGVMQNPRHLVRRRGQEARLRCSPMKGHSHVYWYRQLPEEGLKFMVYLQKENIIDESGMPKERFSAEFPKEGPSILRIQQVVRGDSAAYFCASSKDRSSYEQYFGPGTRLTVT.

The chain recombines TRBV19 with TRBJ2-1; 12 nucleotides line up with TRBD1. The CDR3 is 17 amino acids. V was pared by 2 bases and J by 9 bases, with 11 bases of the junction left unmatched. CDR1 and CDR2 (germline): LNHDA, SQIVND (reference sequence). CDR3 in amino acids: CASSIPPPGQGAGEQFF. The CDR3, as DNA: TGTGCCAGTAGTATACCCCCCCCGGGACAGGGGGCGGGTGAGCAGTTCTTC.

This clonotype came up a few times. The J gene is TRBJ2-5, the V gene TRBV7-7; tentative D call: TRBD2 (6 bases). The CDR3 contains 14 residues. The V end was cut by 8 bases, the J end by 4 bases, with 17 bases between. Germline CDR1 reads SSHAT; CDR2 reads FNYEAQ (reference sequence). The CDR3 spells CASRPWGGGETQYF. In nucleotides, the CDR3 is TGTGCCAGCCGCCCCTGGGGAGGCGGAGAGACCCAGTACTTC.

The V and J genes are TRBV2 and TRBJ2-1, with TRBD2 matching 12 bases. CDR3 size: 17 residues. Germline trimming cut 5 bases from V and 4 bases from J; bases unmatched to any gene: 9. Germline CDR1 reads SNHLY; CDR2 reads FYNNEI. Here the CDR3 DNA reads TGTGCCAGCAGTACACCTAGCGGGGGGGTTCGTTACAATGAGCAGTTCTTC. As protein: CASSTPSGGVRYNEQFF. The entire variable domain, with the rest obtained from reference TRBV2 and TRBJ2-1, is as follows: EPEVTQTPSHQVTQMGQEVILRCVPISNHLYFYWYRQILGQKVEFLVSFYNNEISEKSEIFDDQFSVERPDGSNFTLKIRSTKLEDSAMYFCASSTPSGGVRYNEQFFGPGTRLTVL.

This clonotype occurred many times. This chain connects TRBV5-1 to TRBJ2-5; D is uncertain. V lost 5 bases, J lost 3 bases, and 5 bases lay in between. Per germline, CDR1 SGHRS and CDR2 YFSETQ. The length of the CDR3 is 11 residues. CDR3 in DNA: TGCGCCAGCAGTTATGAAGAGACCCAGTACTTC. This gives the protein CASSYEETQYF.

The rearrangement uses TRBV30 and TRBJ2-7, with D possibly matching TRBD2 (5 bases). V lost 1 base and J 4 bases, leaving 17 bases between the germline ends. The germline V gene has CDR1 GTSNPN and CDR2 SVGIG (reference sequence). The CDR3 extends over 15 amino acids. CDR3 region: CAWSAAFGRGYEQYF. In nucleotides, the CDR3 is TGTGCCTGGAGTGCCGCGTTTGGCCGAGGGTACGAGCAGTACTTC.

This clonotype was seen a handful of times. This chain connects TRBV10-3 to TRBJ2-7; TRBD1 might be the D (5 bases). Trimming removed 1 base from V and 1 base from J, with 11 bases in between. The CDR3 is 15 amino acids. Germline values: CDR1 ENHRY, CDR2 SYGVKD. This chain's CDR3 is CAISEYRKFSYEQYF. As DNA, the CDR3 is TGTGCCATCAGTGAGTACAGGAAGTTTTCCTACGAGCAGTACTTC.

This clonotype was seen a handful of times. This chain uses TRBV4-3 with TRBJ2-3, with D unclear. CDR1 and CDR2 (germline): LGHNA, YSLEER. The CDR3 contains 13 residues. V was cut by 0 bases and J by 8 bases, with 9 bases left in between. The CDR3 loop reads CASSQERFFTQYF. CDR3 in DNA: TGCGCCAGCAGCCAAGAGCGGTTTTTTACGCAGTATTTT.

The V and J genes are TRBV7-9 and TRBJ2-5; 12 bases agree with TRBD2. From germline, CDR1 is SEHNR and CDR2 FQNEAQ (reference sequence). This CDR3 spans 17 amino acids. The V gene end was trimmed by 1 base and the J gene end by 5 bases; junction bases not matched to a gene: 8. As DNA, the CDR3 is TGTGCCAGCAGCTTAGGACTAGCGGGGGTAATTGGGGAGACCCAGTACTTC. Protein product: CASSLGLAGVIGETQYF.

This chain uses TRBV30 with TRBJ2-7; TRBD2 matches at 14 bases. Trimming cost V 2 bases and J 4 bases; bases outside gene matches: 7. Germline assignment: CDR1 GTSNPN and CDR2 SVGIG (reference sequence). This CDR3 region has 16 residues. This CDR3 reads CAWSRLAGGPSYEQYF. The DNA of the CDR3 is TGTGCCTGGAGTAGACTAGCGGGAGGGCCCTCGTACGAGCAGTACTTC.

This clonotype was counted once. The chain couples TRBV7-9 to TRBJ2-3, with D perhaps being TRBD1 or TRBD2 (5 bases each). Germline-derived CDR1 and CDR2 are SEHNR and FQNEAQ (reference sequence). This CDR3 has 16 amino acids. V was pared by 3 bases and J by 0 bases, with 13 bases between. CDR3 nucleotides: TGTGCCAGCAGCTTCGGGGCAGGGTTAAGCACAGATACGCAGTATTTT. It translates to CASSFGAGLSTDTQYF. The variable domain in full, with the rest retrieved from reference TRBV7-9 and TRBJ2-3, is DTGVSQNPRHKITKRGQNVTFRCDPISEHNRLYWYRQTLGQGPEFLTYFQNEAQLEKSRLLSDRFSAERPKGSFSTLEIQRTEQGDSAMYLCASSFGAGLSTDTQYFGPGTRLTVL.

The J gene is TRBJ2-7, the V gene TRBV4-1; D is ambiguous. In germline, CDR1 is MGHRA, CDR2 YSYEKL. This CDR3 is built from 16 residues. Trimming took 1 base from V and 5 from J, leaving 18 bases between them. Here the CDR3 DNA reads TGCGCCAGCAGCCAAGGTACCGGGCCCCTTGGCCACGAGCAGTACTTC. This encodes CASSQGTGPLGHEQYF.

The rearrangement joins TRBV7-2 to TRBJ2-7; D is perhaps TRBD2 (6 bases). The CDR3 spans 15 residues. The ends were cut back, 1 base at V and 0 bases at J, with 10 bases in the middle. Looked up from germline, CDR1 is SGHTA and CDR2 is FQGNSA. The CDR3 here is CASSLGTTTSYEQYF. CDR3 sequence (DNA): TGTGCCAGCAGCTTAGGGACTACAACCTCCTACGAGCAGTACTTC.